The clone carrying this T cell receptor (beta chain) appeared many times. Its cognate antigen is unknown. The germline gene is not matched at one end of the junction; a read error may be the cause. The entry originates in a study of T cell clonality in common variable immunodeficiency. Control and CVID samples contributed equal amounts of genomic DNA. Clones were sequenced by immunoSEQ multiplex PCR, and TCRdb holds only the in-frame ones, with some missing. Found here are roughly 60,000 clones, no singletons; the ten largest cover roughly 1.7%. General observations from the study: The cause of increased CVID clonality remains unclear without subpopulation sequencing. Fewer TCRbeta clones were shared among CVID subjects than controls. In common variable immunodeficiency, TCR beta chains reportedly carried fewer deletions and N-nucleotide insertions.

The sequence was obtained from a person aged 18 to 70 in good health. The sample comprised peripheral blood mononuclear cells.

The covered CDR3 bases are TGCGCCAGCAGCCAAGGCAGGGGGCGATTGAACACTGAA. It translates to CASSQGRGRLNTE. The whole CDR3 region reads CASSQGRGRLNTEAFF. The V call is TRBV4-2, the J call TRBJ1-1, with 8 nucleotides matching TRBD1. The sequence runs out 3 residues before the end of the CDR3; the remainder is reconstructed from the germline J gene. Germline CDR1 and CDR2: LGHNA and YNFKEQ. The CDR3 sequence is 16 residues long.